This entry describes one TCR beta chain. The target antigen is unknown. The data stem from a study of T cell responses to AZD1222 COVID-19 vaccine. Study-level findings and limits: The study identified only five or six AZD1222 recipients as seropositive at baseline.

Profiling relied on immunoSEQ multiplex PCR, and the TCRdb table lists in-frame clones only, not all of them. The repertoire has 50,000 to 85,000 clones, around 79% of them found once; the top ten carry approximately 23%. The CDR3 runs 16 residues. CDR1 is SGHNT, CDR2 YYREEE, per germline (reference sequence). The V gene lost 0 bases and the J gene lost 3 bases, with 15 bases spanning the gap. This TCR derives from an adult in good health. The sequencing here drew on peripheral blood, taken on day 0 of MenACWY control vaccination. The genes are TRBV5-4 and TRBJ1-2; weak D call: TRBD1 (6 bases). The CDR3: CASSLGFKDSHYGYTF. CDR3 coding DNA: TGTGCCAGCAGCTTGGGATTCAAGGACAGTCACTATGGCTACACCTTC.